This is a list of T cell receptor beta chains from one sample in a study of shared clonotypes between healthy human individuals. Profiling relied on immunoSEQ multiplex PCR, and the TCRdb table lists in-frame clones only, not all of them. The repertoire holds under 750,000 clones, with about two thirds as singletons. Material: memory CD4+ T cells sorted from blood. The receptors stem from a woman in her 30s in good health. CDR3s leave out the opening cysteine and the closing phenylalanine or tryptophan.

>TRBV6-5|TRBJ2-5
ASSYSGQGGETQY
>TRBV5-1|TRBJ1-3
ASSLEGGNTIY
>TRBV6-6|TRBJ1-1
ASSRPTDQNTEAF
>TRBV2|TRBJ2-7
ASSEGTGLYEQY
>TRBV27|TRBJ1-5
ASSLSGGQPQH
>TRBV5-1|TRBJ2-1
ASSLASGTYNEQF
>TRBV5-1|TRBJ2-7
ASSLEGQLAYEQY
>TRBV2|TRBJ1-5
ASSEAQLHSNQPQH
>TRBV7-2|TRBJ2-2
ASSSRTGRGTGELF
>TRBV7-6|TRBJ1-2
ASSLAAPGQGTGYT
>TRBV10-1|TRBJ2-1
ASSPVARERDNEQF
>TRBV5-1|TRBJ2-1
ASSPVGASSYNEQF
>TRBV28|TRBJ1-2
ASSTIGTAYGYT
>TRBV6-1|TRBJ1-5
ASSDLHGRLQPQH
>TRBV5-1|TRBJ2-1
ASTTMGVYNEQF
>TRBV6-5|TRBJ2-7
ASSYGQGVGYEQY
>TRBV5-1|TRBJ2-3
ASSLGLGQIRHTDTQY
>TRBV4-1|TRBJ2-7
ASSLTTGTHEQY
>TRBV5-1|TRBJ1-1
ASLASPNTEAF
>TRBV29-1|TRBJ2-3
SVHRDRDTDTQY
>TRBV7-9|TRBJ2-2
ASSLGFANTGELF
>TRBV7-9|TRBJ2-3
ASSRPAGSTDTQY
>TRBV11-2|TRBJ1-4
ASSGQGAANEKLF
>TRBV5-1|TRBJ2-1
ASSLLGAVSYNEQF
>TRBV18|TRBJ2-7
ASSSGGVRGFEQY
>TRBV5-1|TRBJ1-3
ASSPDGLSGNTIY
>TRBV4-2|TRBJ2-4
ASRQGGEWKNIQY
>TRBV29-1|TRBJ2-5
SVAGAKETQY
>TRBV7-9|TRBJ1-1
ASSLGRAGPAF
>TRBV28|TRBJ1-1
ASSFLTGGFAAF
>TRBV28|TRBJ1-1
ASRMTTGTNTEAF
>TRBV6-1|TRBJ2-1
ASSGPVGKGNEQF
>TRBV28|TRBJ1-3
ASSRGSSGNTIY
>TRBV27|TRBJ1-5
ASSLGSASNQPQH
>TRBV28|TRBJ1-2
ASRSVGANRDYT
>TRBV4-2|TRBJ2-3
ASSQNRGISTDTQY
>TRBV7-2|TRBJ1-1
ASSLPLGNTEAF
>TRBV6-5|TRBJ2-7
ASSYSHIAYEQY
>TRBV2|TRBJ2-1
ASNRLAGYNEQF
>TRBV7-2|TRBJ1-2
ASSLGSGFVYT
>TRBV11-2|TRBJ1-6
ASSLNPYNSPLH
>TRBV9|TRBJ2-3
ASSVLAGYPQSTDTQY
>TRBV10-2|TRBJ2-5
ASSELAGTYQETQY
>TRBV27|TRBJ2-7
ASSFRQTYEQY
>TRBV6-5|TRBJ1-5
ASSPRKGQPQH
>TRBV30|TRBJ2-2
AWSNSGLHSPGELF
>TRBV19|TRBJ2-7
ASSNPSAGGPLEQY
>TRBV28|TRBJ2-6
ASSFGTTWGANVLT
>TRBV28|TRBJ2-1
ASIYGGRGEQF
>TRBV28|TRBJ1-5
ASNLYSNQPQH